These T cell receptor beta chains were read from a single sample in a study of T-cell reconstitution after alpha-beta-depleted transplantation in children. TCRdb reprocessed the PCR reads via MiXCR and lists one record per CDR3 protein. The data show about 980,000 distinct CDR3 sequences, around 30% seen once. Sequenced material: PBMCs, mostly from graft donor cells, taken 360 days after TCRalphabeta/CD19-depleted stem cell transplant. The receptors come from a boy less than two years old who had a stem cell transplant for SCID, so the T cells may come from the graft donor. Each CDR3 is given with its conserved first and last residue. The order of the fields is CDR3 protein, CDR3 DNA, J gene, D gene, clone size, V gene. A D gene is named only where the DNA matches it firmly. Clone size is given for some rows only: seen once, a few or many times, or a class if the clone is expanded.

CDR3: CASTKKTGVVTEAFF
DNA: TGTGCCAGCACTAAGAAGACAGGGGTTGTGACTGAAGCTTTCTTT
J: TRBJ1-1
D: TRBD1
size: NA
V: TRBV2

CDR3: CASSIARGSTEAFF
DNA: TGCGCCAGCAGCATCGCCAGGGGCTCCACTGAAGCTTTCTTT
J: TRBJ1-1
D: NA
size: once
V: TRBV5-1

CDR3: CASSVTPGQRNYGYTF
DNA: TGCGCCAGCAGCGTAACGCCGGGACAGAGAAACTATGGCTACACCTTC
J: TRBJ1-2
D: TRBD1
size: few
V: TRBV5-1

CDR3: CASSEASGGLTIPTDTQYF
DNA: TGTGCCAGCAGTGAAGCTAGCGGGGGCCTTACAATTCCCACAGATACGCAGTATTTT
J: TRBJ2-3
D: TRBD2
size: once
V: TRBV2

CDR3: CASSLGQGALKDQPQHF
DNA: TGCGCCAGCAGCTTAGGGCAGGGGGCCTTGAAAGATCAGCCCCAGCATTTT
J: TRBJ1-5
D: TRBD1
size: NA
V: TRBV5-1

CDR3: CGWEGPGEKLFF
DNA: TGCGGGTGGGAAGGGCCCGGGGAAAAACTGTTTTTT
J: TRBJ1-4
D: NA
size: NA
V: TRBV29-1

CDR3: CASSAGIEWEQYF
DNA: TGTGCCAGCAGCGCCGGGATCGAGTGGGAGCAGTACTTC
J: TRBJ2-7
D: NA
size: few
V: TRBV7-9

CDR3: CSVEDPSGGETQYF
DNA: TGCAGCGTTGAAGATCCGTCGGGAGGGGAGACCCAGTACTTC
J: TRBJ2-5
D: TRBD2
size: NA
V: TRBV29-1

CDR3: CASSVRLGEGSGANVLTF
DNA: TGTGCCAGCAGTGTCCGGCTCGGCGAGGGCTCTGGGGCCAACGTCCTGACTTTC
J: TRBJ2-6
D: NA
size: NA
V: TRBV2

CDR3: CASSPAGVVAKNIQYF
DNA: TGTGCCAGCAGTCCCGCAGGGGTTGTAGCCAAAAACATTCAGTACTTC
J: TRBJ2-4
D: NA
size: NA
V: TRBV12-3/TRBV12-4

CDR3: CASSLLQVTGELFF
DNA: TGTGCCAGCAGCTTACTCCAGGTTACCGGGGAGCTGTTTTTT
J: TRBJ2-2
D: NA
size: few
V: TRBV7-8

CDR3: CASSLGSLRTNSYNEQFF
DNA: TGTGCCAGCAGTTTAGGGAGCTTAAGGACTAACTCCTACAATGAGCAGTTCTTC
J: TRBJ2-1
D: NA
size: few
V: TRBV12-3/TRBV12-4

CDR3: CASSYFPGGLYGYTF
DNA: TGTGCCAGCAGTTACTTCCCAGGGGGCCTCTATGGCTACACCTTC
J: TRBJ1-2
D: TRBD1
size: NA
V: TRBV6-5

CDR3: CASTYRERSSGANVLTF
DNA: TGCGCCAGCACATACAGGGAAAGGAGCTCTGGGGCCAACGTCCTGACTTTC
J: TRBJ2-6
D: NA
size: NA
V: TRBV5-1

CDR3: CASSFTGVGGYTF
DNA: TGTGCCAGCAGTTTCACAGGGGTGGGTGGCTACACCTTC
J: TRBJ1-2
D: TRBD1
size: few
V: TRBV12-3/TRBV12-4

CDR3: CASSSLFRGGSPLHF
DNA: TGTGCCAGCAGCTCGCTTTTTAGGGGGGGTTCACCCCTCCACTTT
J: TRBJ1-6
D: NA
size: once
V: TRBV11-2